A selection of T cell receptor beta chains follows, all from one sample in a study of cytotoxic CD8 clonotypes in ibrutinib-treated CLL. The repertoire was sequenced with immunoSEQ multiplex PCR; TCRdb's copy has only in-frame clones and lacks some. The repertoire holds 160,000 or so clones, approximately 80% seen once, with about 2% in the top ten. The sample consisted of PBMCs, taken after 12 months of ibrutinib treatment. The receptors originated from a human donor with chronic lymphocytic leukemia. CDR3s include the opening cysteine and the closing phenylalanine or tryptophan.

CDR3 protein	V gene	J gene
CASSLLGLAGGSSYNEQFF	TRBV28	TRBJ2-1
CASSSPTSWTGRGYTF	TRBV6-5	TRBJ1-2
CASSRGQGAYNEQFF	TRBV5-5	TRBJ2-1
CASSPRQGSWGTEAFF	TRBV18	TRBJ1-1
CASSGRLEASEQFF	TRBV9	TRBJ2-1
CASIGSQETQYF	TRBV6-6	TRBJ2-5
CASSQDPVRAFF	TRBV4-1	TRBJ1-1
CASSEQGDEQFF	TRBV9	TRBJ2-1
CASSLTGLPQETQYF	TRBV5-1	TRBJ2-5
CASSGRTGIAVNTEAFF	TRBV7-6	TRBJ1-1
CASSLRGTDTQYF	TRBV5-5	TRBJ2-3
CASSQRDRVYVSTDTQYF	TRBV5-4	TRBJ2-3
CSVGLAPQETQYF	TRBV29-1	TRBJ2-5
CASGNDRVGETQYF	TRBV2	TRBJ2-5
CASSHRQGSGTDTQYF	TRBV7-2	TRBJ2-3
CASSVGVGQTGGTQYF	TRBV9	TRBJ2-5
CASSDRGPIGEKLFF	TRBV7-3	TRBJ1-4
CASSGVSGGAGNSPLHF	TRBV2	TRBJ1-6
CSVEAGGNEQFF	TRBV29-1	TRBJ2-1
CASSSGDRGYTF	TRBV7-9	TRBJ1-2
CASSPEGLNSNQPQHF	TRBV5-1	TRBJ1-5
CASSPPGLAGGAEQYF	TRBV7-2	TRBJ2-7
CASSNWTRVGAKNIQYF	TRBV27	TRBJ2-4
CASSQDGGNTIYF	TRBV4-3	TRBJ1-3
CASSLAGGSSNQPQHF	TRBV7-6	TRBJ1-5
CASSQDRDNGELFF	TRBV4-2	TRBJ2-2
CASRPRGPYSGNTIYF	TRBV27	TRBJ1-3
CASSLGDSYEQYF	TRBV7-2	TRBJ2-7
CASSSTRSSKGETQYF	TRBV5-8	TRBJ2-5
CASSLDGGGYGYTF	TRBV5-1	TRBJ1-2
CASSETFLAKNIQYF	TRBV2	TRBJ2-4
CASSNGLAATGELFF	TRBV28	TRBJ2-2
CACTRHNEQFF	TRBV30	TRBJ2-1